The clone carrying this T cell receptor (beta chain) was recorded a few times. Its antigen remains unknown. From germline, CDR1 is SGHRS and CDR2 YFSETQ. The CDR3 consists of 14 residues. V was clipped by 2 bases and J by 6 bases; unmatched bases: 6. The sample originates from a study of cytomegalovirus exposure and HLA in healthy donors. Study-level findings and limits: Altogether, 150 or so TCR beta chains were recorded as cytomegalovirus-associated. In a later analysis, DRB1 alleles had the most associated TCRs; HLA-C alleles the fewest. Most of the TCR beta V segments (in an earlier analysis) were productive either about 87% or about 30% of the time. An assumption of roughly uniform sequencing depth across donors underlay the presence/absence analyses.

Primers for the PCR totalled 60 Vbeta and 13 Jbeta. The method was immunoSEQ multiplex PCR; TCRdb's version includes in-frame clones alone and lacks a portion of them. The data contain roughly 130,000 clones, 80% of them singletons. This chain links TRBV5-1 with TRBJ2-7, with 9 bases fitting TRBD2. The sequenced sample consisted of PBMCs. The TCR comes from a man aged 25-45 years in good health and CMV-seronegative. CDR3 loop: CASSFSAGGFEQYF. CDR3 DNA sequence: TGCGCCAGCAGCTTTAGTGCGGGAGGGTTCGAGCAGTACTTC.